This T cell receptor (beta chain) was documented in a study of blood T cell repertoires in COVID-19. Background on the study: Specimens from acute and convalescent COVID-19 originated in the United States, Italy and Spain. T cells, B-cell-depleted T cells, or PBMCs provided the cDNA or gDNA that served as material.

Under the authors' procedure: Estimation of nucleated cell counts relied on the amplification of reference gene primers. TCRdb's copy holds only in-frame clones and misses some; the assay was immunoSEQ multiplex PCR. V and J calls and clone size are given by that table; D and trimming were obtained from the DNA. The sample records 85,000 to 90,000 clones, 87% being singletons. The V and J ends lost 3 bases and 5 bases respectively, with 7 bases between them. CDR1 is LNHNV, CDR2 YYDKDF, per germline (reference sequence). The CDR3 contains 12 residues. The chain links TRBV15 to TRBJ2-5; D is uncertain. The sample consisted of peripheral blood. The origin of this receptor is a human donor in a cohort sampled during active COVID-19. CDR3 residues: CATSSPRETQYF. The CDR3 DNA is TGTGCCACCAGCAGCCCACGGGAGACCCAGTACTTC.